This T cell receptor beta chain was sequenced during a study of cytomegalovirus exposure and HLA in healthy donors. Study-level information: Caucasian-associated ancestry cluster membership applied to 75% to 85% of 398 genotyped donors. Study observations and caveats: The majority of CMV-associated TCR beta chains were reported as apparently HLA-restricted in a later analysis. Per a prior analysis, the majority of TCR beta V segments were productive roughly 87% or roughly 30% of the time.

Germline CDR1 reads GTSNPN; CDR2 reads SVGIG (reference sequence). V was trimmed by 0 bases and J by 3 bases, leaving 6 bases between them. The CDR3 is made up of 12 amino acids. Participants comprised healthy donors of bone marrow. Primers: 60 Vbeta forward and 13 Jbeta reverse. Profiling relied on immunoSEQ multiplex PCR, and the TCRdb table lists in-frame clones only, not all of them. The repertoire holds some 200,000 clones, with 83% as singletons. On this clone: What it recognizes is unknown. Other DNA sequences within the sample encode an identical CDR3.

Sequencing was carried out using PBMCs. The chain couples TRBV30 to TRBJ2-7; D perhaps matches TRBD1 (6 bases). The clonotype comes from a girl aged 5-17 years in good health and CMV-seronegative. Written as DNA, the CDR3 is TGTGCCTGGAGTGTACAGGGCTACGAGCAGTACTTC. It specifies CAWSVQGYEQYF.